The rows below give T cell receptor beta chains drawn from one sample of a study of blood T cell repertoires in COVID-19. The assay was immunoSEQ multiplex PCR, and TCRdb's table has in-frame clones only and misses some. Here the sample spans about 320,000 clones, nearly 90% being singletons. Sequencing was performed on PBMCs or T cells enriched from blood (not recorded which). Receptor source: a woman between 25 and 40 years old who had recovered from COVID-19. CDR3s leave out the opening cysteine and the closing phenylalanine or tryptophan. The order of the fields is V gene, CDR3 length, CDR3 protein.

TRBV6-5	13	ASSRQGGNNQPQH
TRBV5-3	14	ARSCPRGPPNEKLF
TRBV2	10	ASKQGDTEAF
TRBV3-1/TRBV3-2	13	ASSQPGQGWEKLF
TRBV5-6	16	ASRRLAGGPRGGETQY
TRBV29-1	11	SVAPLAKNIQY
TRBV9	12	ASSPGQSRDTQY
TRBV7-2	14	ASSSVAGGGTDTQY
TRBV30	11	AWSVGANTEAF
TRBV10-3	14	AISDSSGSSYNEQF
TRBV7-9	9	ASSSQDGYT
TRBV4-2	14	ASAIGRDRGSYEQY
TRBV7-9	14	ASSREPPTGSYGYT
TRBV5-8	15	ASSLGLAGNYQETQY
TRBV7-2	13	ASSLISGTTDTQY
TRBV4-1	16	ASSQVLAGGGTYNEQF
TRBV4-2	12	ASSQERHNEKLF
TRBV6-5	10	ASRSSGGGYT
TRBV11-1	12	ASSADRNTGELF
TRBV5-1	10	ASSNRVTEAF
TRBV11-3	12	ASSPLRGQGEQY
TRBV9	13	ASSPWDSSHQPQH
TRBV6-2/TRBV6-3	12	ASSYRVGHIEQY
TRBV25-1	11	ASSAAGVSEQY